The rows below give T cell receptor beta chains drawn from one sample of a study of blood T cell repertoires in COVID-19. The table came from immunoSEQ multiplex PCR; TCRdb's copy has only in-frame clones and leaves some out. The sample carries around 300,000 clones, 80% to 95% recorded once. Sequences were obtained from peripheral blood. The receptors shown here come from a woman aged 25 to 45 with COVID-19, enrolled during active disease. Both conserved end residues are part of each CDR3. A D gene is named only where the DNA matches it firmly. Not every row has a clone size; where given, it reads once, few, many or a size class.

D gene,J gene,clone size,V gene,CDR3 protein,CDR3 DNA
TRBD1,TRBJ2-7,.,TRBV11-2,CASRGGQVRWEQYF,TGTGCCAGCAGGGGGGGACAGGTCAGGTGGGAGCAGTACTTC
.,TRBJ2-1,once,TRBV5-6,CASRGWFQRAYNEQFF,TGTGCCAGCAGGGGTTGGTTCCAGCGGGCGTACAATGAGCAGTTCTTC
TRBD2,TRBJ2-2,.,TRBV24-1,CATSRTSGPNTGELFF,TGTGCCACCAGTCGGACTAGCGGCCCGAACACCGGGGAGCTGTTTTTT
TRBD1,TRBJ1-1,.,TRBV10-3,CAIRTGGTEAFF,TGTGCCATCAGAACAGGGGGAACTGAAGCTTTCTTT
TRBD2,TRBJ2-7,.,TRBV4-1,CASSLRTSGSYEQYF,TGCGCCAGCAGCCTCAGGACTAGCGGGAGCTACGAGCAGTACTTC
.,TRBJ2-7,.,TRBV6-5,CASSYTAGTTYEQYF,TGTGCCAGCAGTTACACGGCGGGAACCACCTACGAGCAGTACTTC
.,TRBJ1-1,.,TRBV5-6,CASSPDLRTEAFF,TGTGCCAGCAGCCCCGATCTCAGAACTGAAGCTTTCTTT
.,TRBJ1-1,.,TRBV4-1,CASSFRTALNTEAFF,TGCGCCAGCAGCTTTAGAACAGCCTTGAACACTGAAGCTTTCTTT
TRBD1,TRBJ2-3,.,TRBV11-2,CASSLVGGGDTQYF,TGTGCCAGCAGCTTAGTAGGGGGCGGGGATACGCAGTATTTT
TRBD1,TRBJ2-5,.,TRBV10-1,CASSDGTGGVGGLETQYF,TGCGCCAGCAGTGATGGGACAGGGGGTGTCGGCGGCCTAGAGACCCAGTACTTC
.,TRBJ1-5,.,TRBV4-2,CASSQDFRVGRNQPQHF,TGTGCCAGCAGCCAAGATTTCAGGGTTGGTCGCAATCAGCCCCAGCATTTT
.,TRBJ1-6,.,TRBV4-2,CASSQDRQIGNSPLHF,TGTGCCAGCAGCCAAGATCGACAGATAGGGAATTCACCCCTCCACTTT